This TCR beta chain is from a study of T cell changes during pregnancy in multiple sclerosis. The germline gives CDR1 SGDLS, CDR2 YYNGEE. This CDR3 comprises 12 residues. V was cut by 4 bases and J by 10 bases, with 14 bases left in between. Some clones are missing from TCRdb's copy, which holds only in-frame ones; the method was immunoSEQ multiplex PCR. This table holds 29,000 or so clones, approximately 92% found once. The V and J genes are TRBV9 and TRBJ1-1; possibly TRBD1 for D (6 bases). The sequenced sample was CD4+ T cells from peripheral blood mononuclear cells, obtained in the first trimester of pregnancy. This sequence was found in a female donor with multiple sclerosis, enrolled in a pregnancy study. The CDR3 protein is CASSPDRGGAFF. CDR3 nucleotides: TGTGCCAGCAGCCCCGATAGAGGGGGAGCTTTCTTT.